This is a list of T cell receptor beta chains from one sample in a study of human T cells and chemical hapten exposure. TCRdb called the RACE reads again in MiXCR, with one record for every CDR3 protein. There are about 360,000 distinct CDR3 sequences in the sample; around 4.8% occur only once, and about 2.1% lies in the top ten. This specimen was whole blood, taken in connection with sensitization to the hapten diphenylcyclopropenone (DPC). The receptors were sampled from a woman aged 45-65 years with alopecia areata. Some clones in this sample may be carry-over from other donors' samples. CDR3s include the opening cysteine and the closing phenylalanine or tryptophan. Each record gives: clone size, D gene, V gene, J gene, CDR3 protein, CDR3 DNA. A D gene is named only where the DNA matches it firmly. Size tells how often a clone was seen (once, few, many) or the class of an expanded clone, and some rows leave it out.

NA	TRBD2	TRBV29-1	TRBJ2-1	CSVVGTSGRAAYNEQFF	TGCAGCGTTGTCGGGACTAGCGGGAGGGCCGCCTACAATGAGCAGTTCTTC
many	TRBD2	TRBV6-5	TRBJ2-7	CASSYSTWGGEQYF	TGTGCCAGCAGTTACTCGACTTGGGGGGGCGAGCAGTACTTC
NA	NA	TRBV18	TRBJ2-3	CASSPQQTDTQYF	TGTGCCAGCTCACCGCAGCAGACAGATACGCAGTATTTT
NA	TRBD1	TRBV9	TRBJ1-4	CASSATGAEKLFF	TGTGCCAGCAGCGCGACAGGGGCGGAAAAACTGTTTTTT
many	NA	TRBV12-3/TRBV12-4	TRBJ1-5	CASLLGEANQPQHF	TGTGCCAGCCTGTTGGGGGAAGCCAATCAGCCCCAGCATTTT
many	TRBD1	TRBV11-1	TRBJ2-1	CASSLTGGTDEQFF	TGTGCCAGCAGCTTGACAGGGGGGACGGATGAGCAGTTCTTC
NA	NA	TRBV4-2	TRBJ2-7	CASSLRSGATYEQYF	TGTGCCAGCAGCCTGCGAAGCGGTGCGACGTACGAGCAGTACTTC
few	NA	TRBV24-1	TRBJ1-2	CATSAPGAYGYTF	TGTGCCACCAGTGCACCGGGCGCTTATGGCTACACCTTC
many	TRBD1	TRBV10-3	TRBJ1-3	CAISAVGTGGTLSGNTIYF	TGTGCCATCAGTGCGGTCGGGACAGGGGGTACACTCTCTGGAAACACCATATATTTT
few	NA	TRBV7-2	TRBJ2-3	CASSFYDGDTQYF	TGTGCCAGCAGCTTCTACGACGGAGATACGCAGTATTTT
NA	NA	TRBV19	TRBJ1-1	CASDHRRSGARTEAFF	TGTGCCAGCGACCATCGACGGTCGGGGGCGAGAACTGAAGCTTTCTTT
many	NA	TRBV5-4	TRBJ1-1	CASSPRTGAGETEAFF	TGTGCCAGCAGCCCACGCACGGGGGCGGGCGAGACTGAAGCTTTCTTT
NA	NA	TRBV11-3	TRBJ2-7	CASSPGTTSSYEQYF	TGTGCCAGCAGCCCCGGGACGACAAGCTCCTACGAGCAGTACTTC
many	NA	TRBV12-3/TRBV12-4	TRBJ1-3	CASSPGLSGNTIYF	TGTGCCAGCAGCCCCGGCCTCTCTGGAAACACCATATATTTT
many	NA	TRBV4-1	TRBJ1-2	CASSEDVSPYGYTF	TGCGCCAGCAGCGAAGACGTATCCCCTTATGGCTACACCTTC
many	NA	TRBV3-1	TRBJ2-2	CASSHITSSGELFF	TGTGCCAGCAGCCACATAACTAGCAGCGGGGAGCTGTTTTTT
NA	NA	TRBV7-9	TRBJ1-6	CASSAGRDSPLHF	TGTGCCAGCAGCGCAGGCCGGGATTCACCCCTCCACTTT
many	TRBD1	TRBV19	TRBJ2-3	CASSLGDRSSWDTQYF	TGTGCCAGTAGTTTGGGGGACAGGAGTTCTTGGGATACGCAGTATTTT
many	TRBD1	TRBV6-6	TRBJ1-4	CASSTRGQGEKLFF	TGTGCCAGCAGTACCAGGGGGCAAGGTGAAAAACTGTTTTTT
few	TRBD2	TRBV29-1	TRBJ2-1	CSVEDQGNSGRFEQFF	TGCAGCGTTGAAGATCAAGGCAATAGCGGGAGGTTTGAGCAGTTCTTC
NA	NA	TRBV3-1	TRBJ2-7	CASSQDPRDLSYEQYF	TGTGCCAGCAGCCAAGATCCTCGGGACTTATCCTACGAGCAGTACTTC
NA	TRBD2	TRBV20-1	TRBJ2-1	CSARVPSGTNEQFF	TGCAGTGCTAGAGTCCCTAGCGGGACCAATGAGCAGTTCTTC
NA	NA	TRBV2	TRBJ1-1	CASPGVTEAFF	TGTGCCAGCCCAGGGGTGACTGAAGCTTTCTTT
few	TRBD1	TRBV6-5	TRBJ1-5	CASSKGQGQPQHF	TGTGCCAGCAGTAAAGGACAGGGCCAGCCCCAGCATTTT
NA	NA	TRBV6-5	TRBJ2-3	CASRSLSADTQYF	TGTGCCAGCAGAAGCCTCTCGGCGGATACGCAGTATTTT
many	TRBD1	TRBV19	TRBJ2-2	CASSIGDDRAPGELFF	TGTGCCAGTAGTATTGGGGACGACAGGGCTCCCGGGGAGCTGTTTTTT
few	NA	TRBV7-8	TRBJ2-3	CASSSGPSPSTDTQYF	TGTGCCAGCAGCTCCGGTCCGTCCCCTAGCACAGATACGCAGTATTTT
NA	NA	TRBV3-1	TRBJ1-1	CASSQALGLAMNTEAFF	TGTGCCAGCAGCCAAGCTTTAGGCTTAGCCATGAACACTGAAGCTTTCTTT
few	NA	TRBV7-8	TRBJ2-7	CASSLARLEQYF	TGTGCCAGCAGCTTAGCTCGGCTCGAGCAGTACTTC
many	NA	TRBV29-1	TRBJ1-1	CSVTWGEGEAFF	TGCAGCGTCACCTGGGGGGAAGGTGAAGCTTTCTTT
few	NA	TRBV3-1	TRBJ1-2	CASSQGIHGYTF	TGTGCCAGCAGCCAAGGAATCCATGGCTACACCTTC
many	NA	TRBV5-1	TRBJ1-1	CASSLDWGKGEAFF	TGCGCCAGCAGCTTGGATTGGGGGAAAGGTGAAGCTTTCTTT
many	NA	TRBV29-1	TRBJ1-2	CSVEDRAGYTF	TGCAGCGTTGAAGATCGGGCGGGCTACACCTTC
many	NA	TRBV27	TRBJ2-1	CASSLSSYNEQFF	TGTGCCAGCAGTCTAAGCTCCTACAATGAGCAGTTCTTC
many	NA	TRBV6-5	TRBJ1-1	CASSYLTGDTEAFF	TGTGCCAGCAGTTACTTAACAGGAGACACTGAAGCTTTCTTT
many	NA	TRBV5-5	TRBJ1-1	CASSLAGVVTEAFF	TGTGCCAGCAGCTTGGCAGGGGTTGTCACTGAAGCTTTCTTT
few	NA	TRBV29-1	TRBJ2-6	CSVEDKGRGSGANVLTF	TGCAGCGTTGAAGATAAGGGTCGGGGCTCTGGGGCCAACGTCCTGACTTTC
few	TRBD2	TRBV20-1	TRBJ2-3	CSARDRRSGSRDTQYF	TGCAGTGCTAGAGATCGCCGCAGCGGGAGTAGAGATACGCAGTATTTT
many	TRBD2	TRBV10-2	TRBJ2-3	CASSGGTSGSIDTQYF	TGCGCCAGCAGTGGAGGGACTAGCGGGAGTATAGATACGCAGTATTTT
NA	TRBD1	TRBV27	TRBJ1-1	CASKRTGYNTEAFF	TGTGCCAGCAAAAGGACAGGCTATAACACTGAAGCTTTCTTT
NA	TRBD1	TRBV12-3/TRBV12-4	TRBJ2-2	CASSGQGAVTGELFF	TGTGCCAGCAGTGGGCAGGGGGCTGTCACCGGGGAGCTGTTTTTT
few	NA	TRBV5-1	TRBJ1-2	CASSLARRADYGYTF	TGCGCCAGCAGCTTGGCCCGGAGGGCCGACTATGGCTACACCTTC
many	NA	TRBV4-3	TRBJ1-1	CASSQESVDTEAFF	TGCGCCAGCAGCCAAGAGTCGGTAGACACTGAAGCTTTCTTT
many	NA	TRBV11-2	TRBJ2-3	CASSFGSGTDTQYF	TGTGCCAGCAGCTTTGGTAGCGGCACAGATACGCAGTATTTT
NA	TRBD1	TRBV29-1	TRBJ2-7	CSVGTGGREQYF	TGCAGCGTTGGGACAGGGGGCCGGGAGCAGTACTTC
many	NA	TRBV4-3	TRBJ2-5	CASSPSTGGETQYF	TGCGCCAGCAGCCCCTCGACAGGCGGAGAGACCCAGTACTTC
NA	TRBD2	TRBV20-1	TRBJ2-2	CSARERGGTGELFF	TGCAGTGCTAGAGAACGGGGAGGGACCGGGGAGCTGTTTTTT
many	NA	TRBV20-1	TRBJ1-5	CSARGSNSNQPQHF	TGCAGTGCTAGGGGGTCGAATAGCAATCAGCCCCAGCATTTT
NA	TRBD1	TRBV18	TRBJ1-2	CASSLSGQGVDYGYTF	TGTGCCAGCTCCCTTTCCGGACAGGGAGTGGACTATGGCTACACCTTC
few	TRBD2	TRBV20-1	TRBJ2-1	CSARDRASGVYNEQFF	TGCAGTGCTAGAGATAGGGCTAGCGGGGTCTACAATGAGCAGTTCTTC
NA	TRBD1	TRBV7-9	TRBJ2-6	CASSAFPGQGSSGANVLTF	TGTGCCAGCAGCGCATTCCCGGGACAGGGTTCGTCAGGGGCCAACGTCCTGACTTTC
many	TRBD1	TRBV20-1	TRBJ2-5	CSARGSGTGGYQTQYF	TGCAGTGCTAGGGGATCCGGGACAGGGGGCTATCAGACCCAGTACTTC
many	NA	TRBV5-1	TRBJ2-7	CASRGTFHEQYF	TGCGCCAGCAGAGGGACGTTTCACGAGCAGTACTTC